The rows below give T cell receptor beta chains drawn from one sample of a study of blood T cell repertoires in COVID-19. The repertoire was sequenced with immunoSEQ multiplex PCR; TCRdb's copy has only in-frame clones and lacks some. The sample contains some 400,000 clones, roughly 92% of which appear only once. Sequenced: PBMCs or T cells enriched from blood (not recorded which). Source of these receptors: a woman between 35 and 50 years old who had been exposed to COVID-19. Each CDR3 is given with its conserved first and last residue. Fields, in order: clone size, J gene, V gene, CDR3 protein. A clone size is listed for some rows: how often the clone was seen (once, few, many), or a class if it is expanded.

size: NA; J: TRBJ2-7; V: TRBV20-1; CDR3: CSASGGGWGEQYF
size: NA; J: TRBJ2-5; V: TRBV7-2; CDR3: CASSLPAGEETQYF
size: NA; J: TRBJ2-7; V: TRBV2; CDR3: CASNGQAYEQYF
size: NA; J: TRBJ1-5; V: TRBV5-8; CDR3: CATQAGTGLSNQPQHF
size: NA; J: TRBJ1-1; V: TRBV6-1; CDR3: CASSDGGLITEAFF
size: once; J: TRBJ2-2; V: TRBV10-1; CDR3: CASSGPRGRAGELFF
size: NA; J: TRBJ1-2; V: TRBV3-1/TRBV3-2; CDR3: CASSRHLTGIDYGYTF
size: NA; J: TRBJ1-2; V: TRBV10-3; CDR3: CAISDYPNYGYTF
size: NA; J: TRBJ1-6; V: TRBV6-5; CDR3: CASRDSPDGSPLHF
size: NA; J: TRBJ1-1; V: TRBV14; CDR3: CASSRRTGAITEAFF
size: NA; J: TRBJ1-4; V: TRBV25-1; CDR3: CASSWGTGRNEKLFF
size: many; J: TRBJ2-7; V: TRBV2; CDR3: CASSLDRGATYEQYF
size: NA; J: TRBJ1-1; V: TRBV5-1; CDR3: CASSRRTGTMNTEAFF
size: NA; J: TRBJ2-2; V: TRBV5-6; CDR3: CASSSSRTGRAGELFF
size: NA; J: TRBJ1-3; V: TRBV5-1; CDR3: CASSFSSAVTLSGNTIYF
size: NA; J: TRBJ2-4; V: TRBV19; CDR3: CASSRAGQGAKNIQYF
size: NA; J: TRBJ1-1; V: TRBV2; CDR3: CASREELNTEAFF
size: once; J: TRBJ2-3; V: TRBV27; CDR3: CASSFQGTSGTYGKGRSTDTQYF
size: NA; J: TRBJ1-1; V: TRBV5-5; CDR3: CASSRVPMGLDTEAFF
size: NA; J: TRBJ1-1; V: TRBV19; CDR3: CASSIRRGGAFF
size: NA; J: TRBJ1-5; V: TRBV7-2; CDR3: CASSLADRSNQPQHF
size: NA; J: TRBJ1-2; V: TRBV15; CDR3: CATSPRQGASYGYTF
size: NA; J: TRBJ2-7; V: TRBV2; CDR3: CASSGRVPYEQYF
size: NA; J: TRBJ1-3; V: TRBV3-1/TRBV3-2; CDR3: CASSQRQGAGNTIYF
size: NA; J: TRBJ1-4; V: TRBV7-3; CDR3: CASSREGRTNEKLFF
size: NA; J: TRBJ2-7; V: TRBV20-1; CDR3: CSASRVTGTGLEQYF
size: NA; J: TRBJ2-1; V: TRBV3-1/TRBV3-2; CDR3: CASSQVGGGGYNEQFF
size: NA; J: TRBJ1-1; V: TRBV29-1; CDR3: CSVTTGLNTEAFF
size: once; J: TRBJ2-7; V: TRBV9; CDR3: CASSVQEGAYEQYF
size: NA; J: TRBJ1-2; V: TRBV7-3; CDR3: CASSLLDRVDYGYTF
size: NA; J: TRBJ2-1; V: TRBV5-6; CDR3: CASSLGLAGGPEKNEQFF
size: NA; J: TRBJ1-1; V: TRBV5-4; CDR3: CASSPVGAPNTEAFF
size: NA; J: TRBJ2-1; V: TRBV21-1; CDR3: CASSKRGTVEQFF
size: NA; J: TRBJ2-7; V: TRBV7-2; CDR3: CASHWTTPGQETPYEQYF
size: NA; J: TRBJ2-2; V: TRBV11-3; CDR3: CASSLGQTTGELFF
size: NA; J: TRBJ1-6; V: TRBV19; CDR3: CACWEFWDSPYPDYNSPLHF
size: NA; J: TRBJ2-7; V: TRBV15; CDR3: CATSRVQGTEQYF
size: few; J: TRBJ1-6; V: TRBV6-5; CDR3: CASSYSNRERSPLHF
size: NA; J: TRBJ1-6; V: TRBV5-1; CDR3: CASSLTSSNSPLHF
size: NA; J: TRBJ2-1; V: TRBV30; CDR3: CAWTGSSYNEQFF
size: NA; J: TRBJ2-1; V: TRBV10-2; CDR3: CASSAWVAGGKDNEQFF
size: NA; J: TRBJ2-1; V: TRBV12-3/TRBV12-4; CDR3: CASSLGQGDEQFF
size: NA; J: TRBJ2-3; V: TRBV12-3/TRBV12-4; CDR3: CASTKSTDTQYF
size: NA; J: TRBJ2-1; V: TRBV15; CDR3: CATSTEAGAGYNEQFF
size: NA; J: TRBJ1-4; V: TRBV30; CDR3: CAWNTGVNEKLFF
size: NA; J: TRBJ1-5; V: TRBV2; CDR3: CASRGDSQYQPQHF
size: NA; J: TRBJ2-5; V: TRBV7-9; CDR3: CASSLDTPGQTNF
size: NA; J: TRBJ1-1; V: TRBV9; CDR3: CASRPGGAGSEAFF
size: NA; J: TRBJ1-2; V: TRBV12-3/TRBV12-4; CDR3: CAVLEGGYGYTF